This record looks at one TCR beta chain sequence and its context. Time point indicated: patch test 3, about 24 weeks after DPC sensitization. Treatment denoted: therapeutic diphenylcyclopropenone sensitization with weekly scalp DPC. These data originate in a study of human T cells and chemical hapten exposure. Whole-study context: Alopecia areata, totalis or universalis was found in mostly female patients.

Germline loops: CDR1 MNHNS, CDR2 SASEGT. The CDR3 spans 13 residues. Deletions cut 3 bases from V and 4 bases from J, with 8 bases between. In TCRdb, the RACE reads were re-called with MiXCR into one record per CDR3 protein. Of some 180,000 distinct CDR3 sequences in the sample, about 25% were seen once. This chain uses TRBV6-1 with TRBJ2-3; D is uncertain. The receptor comes from a woman in her thirties or forties with alopecia areata. Some clones in this sample may be carry-over from other donors' samples. The material sequenced was whole blood, taken in connection with sensitization to the hapten diphenylcyclopropenone (DPC). CDR3 sequence (DNA): TGTGCCAGCAGTGATGGCCAGTCAGATACGCAGTATTTT. Its protein is CASSDGQSDTQYF.